This T cell receptor (beta chain) originates from a study of human T cells and chemical hapten exposure. The CDR3 spans 17 residues. The V and J ends lost 1 base and 0 bases respectively, with 12 bases between them. Per the germline V gene, CDR1 is LGHDT and CDR2 is YNNKEL (reference sequence). In TCRdb, the RACE reads were re-called with MiXCR into one record per CDR3 protein. The sample includes some 300,000 distinct CDR3 sequences, about 5% of them seen just once. Time point in this sample: pre-sensitization, week 0. Treatment noted: therapeutic diphenylcyclopropenone sensitization with weekly scalp DPC.

The chain joins TRBV3-1 to TRBJ2-2; tentative D call: TRBD1 (6 bases). The sequence came from a woman in her late teens or twenties with alopecia areata. Some clones in this sample may be carry-over from other donors' samples. The input for sequencing was whole blood, taken in connection with sensitization to the hapten diphenylcyclopropenone (DPC). The CDR3 reads CASSQAPGHTNTGELFF. CDR3 sequence (DNA): TGTGCCAGCAGCCAAGCCCCGGGACACACGAACACCGGGGAGCTGTTTTTT.